Following are 31 T cell receptor beta chains from one sample sequenced in a study of T-cell reconstitution after alpha-beta-depleted transplantation in children. The library targeted TCRbeta and was prepared with unique molecular identifiers. TCRdb fed the PCR reads into MiXCR, producing one record per CDR3 protein. The data show some 450,000 distinct CDR3 sequences, approximately 42% seen once. The starting material was PBMCs, obtained before TCRalphabeta/CD19-depleted stem cell transplant. The receptors derive from a girl aged 2 to 10 with aplastic anemia, due to receive a stem cell transplant.

In nucleotides, the CDR3 is TGTGCCAGCAGTGAATCGGGGCCAGAAGGGACTGAAGCTTTCTTT. Encoded protein: CASSESGPEGTEAFF. The chain combines TRBV6-1 with TRBJ1-1, with D maybe TRBD1 (5 bases). The CDR3 length is 15 residues. CDR1 is MNHNS and CDR2 is SASEGT in the germline V gene. The V end lost 2 bases, the J end lost 5 bases, and 15 bases lay between the germline ends.

The chain is built from TRBV10-3 and TRBJ2-1, with D possibly TRBD1 on 6 matching bases. The length of the CDR3 is 15 residues. CDR1 is ENHRY and CDR2 is SYGVKD in the germline V gene. The V and J ends lost 3 bases and 8 bases respectively, with 17 bases between them. CDR3 in amino acids: CAISDGASAGDEQFF. The DNA of the CDR3 is TGTGCCATCAGTGACGGGGCCAGCGCAGGGGATGAGCAGTTCTTC.

CDR3 nucleotide sequence: TGCGCCAGCAGCCAAGAAGGCATGGATACGCAGTATTTT. This gives the protein CASSQEGMDTQYF. V and J are TRBV4-1 and TRBJ2-3; no definite D call. Germline CDR1 MGHRA, CDR2 YSYEKL. V was clipped by 0 bases and J by 6 bases, with 7 bases between them. The CDR3 extends over 13 amino acids.

CDR3 protein: CATSDTTGANTGELFF. In DNA form, the CDR3 reads TGTGCCACCAGTGATACGACAGGGGCGAACACCGGGGAGCTGTTTTTT. The chain links TRBV24-1 to TRBJ2-2, with TRBD1 matching over 8 bases. V lost 3 bases, J lost 0 bases, and 2 bases stayed unmatched. This CDR3 contains 16 residues. Germline V CDR1 and CDR2: KGHDR, SFDVKD.

The chain recombines TRBV9 with TRBJ1-1; no firm D call. The germline V gene encodes CDR1 SGDLS and CDR2 YYNGEE. V dropped 0 bases and J dropped 1 base, with 10 bases sitting between them. The CDR3 has 15 residues. CDR3 nucleotide sequence: TGTGCCAGCAGCGTAGTTTGGGTGACGAACACTGAAGCTTTCTTT. This sequence encodes CASSVVWVTNTEAFF. The whole variable domain, remainder taken from reference TRBV9 and TRBJ1-1, is DSGVTQTPKHLITATGQRVTLRCSPRSGDLSVYWYQQSLDQGLQFLIQYYNGEERAKGNILERFSAQQFPDLHSELNLSSLELGDSALYFCASSVVWVTNTEAFFGQGTRLTVV.

This clonotype showed up many times. The chain joins TRBV15 to TRBJ1-2; weak D call: TRBD1 (5 bases). CDR3 size: 14 residues. In germline, CDR1 is LNHNV, CDR2 YYDKDF (reference sequence). V was shortened by 0 bases and J by 4 bases, with 9 bases between the two germline ends. The CDR3, as DNA: TGTGCCACCAGCAGAGATAGAAGGGGCTATGGCTACACCTTC. Residues: CATSRDRRGYGYTF. Combining the CDR3 with reference TRBV15 and TRBJ1-2 gives the whole variable domain DAMVIQNPRYQVTQFGKPVTLSCSQTLNHNVMYWYQQKSSQAPKLLFHYYDKDFNNEADTPDNFQSRRPNTSFCFLDIRSPGLGDTAMYLCATSRDRRGYGYTFGSGTRLTVV.

The genes are TRBV7-3 and TRBJ2-1; weak D call: TRBD2 (6 bases). CDR1 and CDR2 (germline): SGHTA, FQGTGA. The CDR3 totals 13 residues. Trimming shortened V by 4 bases and J by 5 bases, and 9 bases separated the two germline ends. CDR3 loop: CASSSTRNNEQFF. In DNA form, the CDR3 reads TGTGCCAGCAGCTCGACTAGAAACAATGAGCAGTTCTTC.

This clonotype was counted between two and nine times. The V call is TRBV7-2, the J call TRBJ2-5; 10 bases fit TRBD2. J was trimmed by 1 base and V by 1 base; bases with no gene match: 3. Per germline, CDR1 SGHTA and CDR2 FQGNSA. This CDR3 has 16 amino acids. CDR3 region: CASSLEAGGSQETQYF. The CDR3 nucleotides are TGTGCCAGCAGCTTAGAAGCGGGGGGGTCCCAAGAGACCCAGTACTTC.

The chain carries TRBV28 and TRBJ2-2; D unclear. The length of the CDR3 is 14 residues. Germline CDR1 MDHEN, CDR2 SYDVKM. Trimming pared 11 bases from V and 3 bases from J, leaving 16 bases between. In DNA, the CDR3 is TGTGCCCCCGCACATAGGCCCTACACCGGGGAGCTGTTTTTT. It codes for CAPAHRPYTGELFF.

V usage is TRBV12-3 or TRBV12-4 and J usage is TRBJ2-7; TRBD2 aligns across 12 bases. The CDR3 is 17 amino acids. Germline trimming cut 3 bases from V and 5 bases from J; bases unmatched to any gene: 11. The CDR3 sequence is CASSLERLAGAPHEQYF. In DNA form, the CDR3 reads TGTGCCAGCAGTTTGGAAAGACTAGCGGGAGCCCCACACGAGCAGTACTTC.

This clonotype was found many times. The chain employs TRBV20-1 and TRBJ2-3; D may be TRBD1 (5 bases). The CDR3 covers 13 residues. Per germline, CDR1 DFQATT and CDR2 SNEGSKA (reference sequence). The ends were cut back, 1 base at V and 5 bases at J, with 10 bases in the middle. The CDR3 loop reads CSARARVLDTQYF. DNA of the CDR3: TGCAGTGCTAGAGCCAGGGTATTAGATACGCAGTATTTT.

This clonotype was found a few times. The chain recombines TRBV6-5 with TRBJ2-1; 8 bases are shared with TRBD2. Germline V gene data show CDR1 as MNHEY and CDR2 as SVGAGI. This CDR3 is 16 amino acids long. After removal of 0 bases from V and 9 bases from J, the junction contained 10 bases not matched to a gene. CDR3 in DNA: TGTGCCAGCAGTTACTCGGCCCTTCTCAGCGGGGGTGAGCAGTTCTTC. Its translation is CASSYSALLSGGEQFF.

V usage is TRBV20-1 and J usage is TRBJ1-3; no definite D call. Deletions cut 6 bases from V and 4 bases from J, with 10 bases between. The CDR3 has 12 amino acids. CDR1 DFQATT and CDR2 SNEGSKA come from the germline V gene (reference sequence). The DNA of the CDR3 is TGCAGTGCCGGATTCGACGGAAACACCATATATTTT. It specifies CSAGFDGNTIYF.

This clonotype was found many times. In nucleotides, the CDR3 is TGTGCCAGCAGTTTGGGGACAGGTGGGGTGTACGAGCAGTACTTC. It translates to CASSLGTGGVYEQYF. The V and J genes are TRBV28 and TRBJ2-7, with 8 bases lining up with TRBD1. Germline V CDR1 and CDR2: MDHEN, SYDVKM. The CDR3 spans 15 residues. Trimming took 3 bases from V and 4 from J; bases not matched to a gene: 8.

V usage is TRBV4-1 and J usage is TRBJ2-3, with 7 bases that match TRBD1. The trim removed 2 bases at V and 5 bases at J, leaving 16 bases unmatched. The CDR3 runs to 18 residues. Germline values: CDR1 MGHRA, CDR2 YSYEKL. The CDR3 here is CASSQQQGSYPSGDTQYF. CDR3 in DNA: TGCGCCAGCAGCCAACAACAGGGGTCTTACCCCAGTGGAGATACGCAGTATTTT.

This clonotype was counted ten times or more. The chain employs TRBV12-3 or TRBV12-4 and TRBJ1-5; D unresolved. The V gene lost 9 bases and the J gene lost 0 bases, with 6 bases spanning the gap. This CDR3 has 12 residues. This chain's CDR3 is CASQYSNQPQHF. The CDR3 nucleotides are TGTGCCAGTCAGTATAGCAATCAGCCCCAGCATTTT.

This clonotype was seen ten or more times. The chain links TRBV5-1 to TRBJ1-1; a weak D match, TRBD1 (6 bases). From germline, CDR1 is SGHRS and CDR2 YFSETQ. The CDR3 is 14 residues long. The ends were cut back, 2 bases at V and 4 bases at J, with 12 bases in the middle. Here the CDR3 DNA reads TGCGCCAGCAGCTTTTCAGGGGTCGGCACTGAAGCTTTCTTT. Protein: CASSFSGVGTEAFF.

This clonotype has only a few counts. This chain joins TRBV7-9 and TRBJ1-3; weak D call: TRBD1 (5 bases). V was shortened by 2 bases and J by 4 bases, with 9 bases between the two germline ends. Germline values: CDR1 SEHNR, CDR2 FQNEAQ (reference sequence). The CDR3 loop spans 14 amino acids. The DNA for the CDR3 is TGTGCCAGCAGCTTAACGACAGTCGGAAACACCATATATTTT. This sequence encodes CASSLTTVGNTIYF.

This chain uses TRBV2 with TRBJ2-1, with D possibly being TRBD1 or TRBD2 (5 bases each). The CDR3 has 15 amino acids. CDR1 and CDR2 from the germline V gene are SNHLY and FYNNEI. The V end was cut by 6 bases, the J end by 0 bases, with 12 bases between. CDR3 coding DNA: TGTGCCAGCAGATGGGACGGTAGCTCCTACAATGAGCAGTTCTTC. Translating it yields CASRWDGSSYNEQFF.

This chain joins TRBV5-5 and TRBJ1-4; D ambiguous. From germline, CDR1 is SGHKS and CDR2 YYEKEE (reference sequence). V dropped 1 base and J dropped 7 bases, with 11 bases sitting between them. This CDR3 is 14 amino acids long. CDR3 sequence (DNA): TGTGCCAGCAGCTTGCCAAGGCGGACTGAAAAACTGTTTTTT. This codes for CASSLPRRTEKLFF.

This clonotype showed up many times. The chain has TRBV9 and TRBJ1-2; D ambiguous. CDR1 and CDR2 from the germline V gene are SGDLS and YYNGEE. The ends were cut back, 0 bases at V and 4 bases at J, with 10 bases in the middle. The CDR3 covers 14 residues. The DNA for the CDR3 is TGTGCCAGCAGCGTAGACTCGGGAGGCTATGGCTACACCTTC. It encodes CASSVDSGGYGYTF. The full variable domain, in which reference TRBV9 and TRBJ1-2 provide the parts outside the CDR3, is DSGVTQTPKHLITATGQRVTLRCSPRSGDLSVYWYQQSLDQGLQFLIQYYNGEERAKGNILERFSAQQFPDLHSELNLSSLELGDSALYFCASSVDSGGYGYTFGSGTRLTVV.

The rearrangement links TRBV4-1 to TRBJ2-2, with TRBD1 matching 8 bases. J lost 1 base, V lost 0 bases, and 16 bases had no gene match. Germline CDR1 is MGHRA and CDR2 is YSYEKL. The CDR3 contains 21 residues. Here the CDR3 reads CASSQDYLVVEGQGNTGELFF. The DNA of the CDR3 is TGCGCCAGCAGCCAAGATTACTTGGTGGTAGAAGGACAGGGGAACACCGGGGAGCTGTTTTTT.

About this clonotype itself: At one boundary the junction diverges from the germline segment, which might be a read error. The chain uses TRBV27 and TRBJ2-3; maybe TRBD1 (7 bases). The CDR3 spans 13 residues. Germline V gene data show CDR1 as MNHEY and CDR2 as SMNVEV (reference sequence). Here the CDR3 reads CASSLRGDSQAGF. CDR3 nucleotides: TGTGCCAGCAGTTTACGCGGGGACAGTCAGGCCGGGTTT.

V gene TRBV20-1 combines with J gene TRBJ2-3; TRBD2 agrees at 10 bases. With V trimmed by 1 base and J by 0 bases, 7 bases remained unmatched. The germline V gene has CDR1 DFQATT and CDR2 SNEGSKA (reference sequence). This CDR3 is 17 amino acids long. CDR3 nucleotides: TGCAGTGCTAGAGTGGGCCTAGCGGGGGAGAGCACAGATACGCAGTATTTT. Its protein is CSARVGLAGESTDTQYF.

The chain has TRBV7-2 and TRBJ1-5, with 7 bases fitting TRBD1. The CDR3 extends over 14 amino acids. After removal of 5 bases from V and 1 base from J, the junction contained 2 bases not matched to a gene. The V gene's germline CDR1 is SGHTA and CDR2 FQGNSA. This CDR3 reads CASSRDSSNQPQHF. The CDR3 DNA follows: TGTGCCAGCAGCCGGGACAGCAGCAATCAGCCCCAGCATTTT.

CDR3 DNA: TGTGCCAGCAGCATGTCCCCCTCTGGGGCCAACGTCCTGACTTTC. It yields the protein CASSMSPSGANVLTF. The chain is built from TRBV2 and TRBJ2-6; D gene unclear. Germline CDR1 and CDR2: SNHLY and FYNNEI. This CDR3 has 15 amino acids. V was trimmed by 6 bases and J by 0 bases, leaving 9 bases between them.

The genes are TRBV5-1 and TRBJ2-7, with D perhaps TRBD1 (6 bases). Trimming pared 5 bases from V and 4 bases from J, leaving 16 bases between. In germline, CDR1 is SGHRS, CDR2 YFSETQ. CDR3 length: 14 residues. CDR3 in amino acids: CASRWDILSYEQYF. CDR3 DNA sequence: TGCGCCAGCAGATGGGACATCTTGTCTTACGAGCAGTACTTC.

The chain links TRBV10-1 to TRBJ2-7; 9 bases are a match to TRBD1. The CDR3 has 14 amino acids. The junction had 4 bases not matched to a gene; V was cut back by 3 bases and J by 4 bases. Germline lookup yields CDR1 WNHNN and CDR2 SYGVQD (reference sequence). CDR3 region: CASSEGQGRYEQYF. The CDR3 nucleotides are TGCGCCAGCAGTGAAGGACAGGGGAGGTACGAGCAGTACTTC.

This clonotype was counted at least ten times. CDR3 in DNA: TGTGCCAGCAGCCAAGAGGTTTTGGTACAGGGCTTCTCTGGGGCCAACGTCCTGACTTTC. It translates to CASSQEVLVQGFSGANVLTF. The chain recombines TRBV4-2 with TRBJ2-6, with D possibly being TRBD1 (6 bases). Trimming stripped 0 bases from V and 0 bases from J, with 18 bases between. Germline CDR1 and CDR2: LGHNA and YNFKEQ. The length of the CDR3 is 20 residues.

This clonotype was seen repeatedly, ten times or more. The chain links TRBV18 to TRBJ2-5; D is unresolved. This CDR3 is built from 17 residues. Trimming left V 1 base short and J 0 bases short, with 15 bases between. Looked up from germline, CDR1 is KGHSH and CDR2 is LQKENI. The CDR3 DNA reads as TGTGCCAGCTCACCACGGACGACGGAGATGTACCAAGAGACCCAGTACTTC. This translates into CASSPRTTEMYQETQYF.

Many counts were recorded for this clonotype. The rearrangement joins TRBV29-1 to TRBJ2-7; 8 positions agree with TRBD1. Germline assignment: CDR1 SQVTM and CDR2 ANQGSEA. This CDR3 has 13 amino acids. After removal of 7 bases from V and 5 bases from J, the junction contained 10 bases not matched to a gene. CDR3 residues: CSARQGRIHEQYF. In nucleotides, the CDR3 is TGCAGCGCCCGACAGGGGAGGATCCACGAGCAGTACTTC.